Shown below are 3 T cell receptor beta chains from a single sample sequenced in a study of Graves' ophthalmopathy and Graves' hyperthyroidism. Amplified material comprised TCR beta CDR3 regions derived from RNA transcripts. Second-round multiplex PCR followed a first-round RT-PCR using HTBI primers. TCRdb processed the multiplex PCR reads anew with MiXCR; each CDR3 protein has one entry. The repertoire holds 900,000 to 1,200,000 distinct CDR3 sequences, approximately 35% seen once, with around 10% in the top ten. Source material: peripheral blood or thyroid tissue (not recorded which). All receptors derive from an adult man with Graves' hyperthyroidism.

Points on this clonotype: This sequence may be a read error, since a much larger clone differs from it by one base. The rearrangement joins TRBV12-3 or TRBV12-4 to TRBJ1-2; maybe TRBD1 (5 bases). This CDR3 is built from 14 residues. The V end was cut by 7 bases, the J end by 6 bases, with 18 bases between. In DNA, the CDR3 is TGTGCCAGCACCGACCGCCGCGGACACCATGGCTACACCTTC. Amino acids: CASTDRRGHHGYTF.

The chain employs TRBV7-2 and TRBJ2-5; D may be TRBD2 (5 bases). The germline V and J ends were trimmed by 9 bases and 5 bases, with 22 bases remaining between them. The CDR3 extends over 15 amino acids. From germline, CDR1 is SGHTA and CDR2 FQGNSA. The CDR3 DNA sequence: TGTGCCAGTAGTATCCGGGATCCCCTCGGGGAGACCCAGTACTTC. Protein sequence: CASSIRDPLGETQYF.

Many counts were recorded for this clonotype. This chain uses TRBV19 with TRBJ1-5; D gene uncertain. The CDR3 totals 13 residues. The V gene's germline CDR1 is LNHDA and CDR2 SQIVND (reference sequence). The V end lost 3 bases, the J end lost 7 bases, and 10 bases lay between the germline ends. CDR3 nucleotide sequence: TGTGCCAGTAGTATCCTACTCCTCCAGCCCCAGCATTTT. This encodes CASSILLLQPQHF.